This T cell receptor (beta chain) was sequenced for a study of blood T cell repertoires in COVID-19. This CDR3 comprises 17 residues. With V trimmed by 1 base and J by 3 bases, 9 bases remained unmatched. Germline values: CDR1 SGDLS, CDR2 YYNGEE. The protocol was immunoSEQ multiplex PCR, while the TCRdb copy is restricted to in-frame clones and leaves out a portion. This table holds 300,000 or so clones, approximately 86% found once. The rearrangement uses TRBV9 and TRBJ2-1, with 8 bases identical to TRBD2. The sequenced material came from peripheral blood. This receptor was identified in a woman aged 50 to 60 with active or convalescent COVID-19. DNA for the CDR3: TGTGCCAGCAGCGTATTTGGGGCTAGCGGGCTCTACAATGAGCAGTTCTTC. Its translation is CASSVFGASGLYNEQFF.